These 21 T cell receptor beta chains were sequenced from one sample in a study of beta chain features in type 1 diabetes. The authors reverse transcribed all of the isolated RNA, so sequencing captured expressed TCRB transcripts. The method was immunoSEQ multiplex PCR; TCRdb's version includes in-frame clones alone and lacks a portion of them. Of 450,000 to 600,000 clones in the sample, 30% were seen once. The sample was naive CD4+ T cells from blood. The source is a young man in good health.

The chain has TRBV25-1 and TRBJ2-7; D remains ambiguous. The CDR3 loop spans 11 amino acids. Trimming stripped 6 bases from V and 4 bases from J, with 7 bases between. Germline V gene sequence: CDR1 MGHDK, CDR2 SYGVNS. CDR3 coding DNA: TGTGCCAGCAGACAGACTTACGAGCAGTACTTC. This sequence encodes CASRQTYEQYF.

This clone was detected only a few times. This chain connects TRBV7-9 to TRBJ1-1; unclear D gene. CDR3 size: 13 residues. Germline V gives CDR1 SEHNR, CDR2 FQNEAQ (reference sequence). The V gene lost 4 bases and the J gene lost 1 base, with 7 bases spanning the gap. CDR3 in amino acids: CASSSLPNTEAFF. CDR3 DNA sequence: TGTGCCAGCAGCTCACTCCCGAACACTGAAGCTTTCTTT. Combining the CDR3 with reference TRBV7-9 and TRBJ1-1 gives the whole variable domain DTGVSQNPRHKITKRGQNVTFRCDPISEHNRLYWYRQTLGQGPEFLTYFQNEAQLEKSRLLSDRFSAERPKGSFSTLEIQRTEQGDSAMYLCASSSLPNTEAFFGQGTRLTVV.

This clone showed up just a few times. The CDR3 spells CASSQPSGHQETQYF. CDR3 coding DNA: TGTGCCAGCAGCCAACCTAGCGGGCACCAAGAGACCCAGTACTTC. This chain uses TRBV4-2 with TRBJ2-5; 8 bases are shared with TRBD2. This CDR3 spans 15 amino acids. Trimming removed 2 bases from V and 0 bases from J; junction bases left unmatched: 2. Germline V gene lookup returns CDR1 LGHNA and CDR2 YNFKEQ.

This clone was observed a handful of times. This chain links TRBV4-2 with TRBJ2-6; no reliable D call. V was cut by 1 base and J by 3 bases, with 13 bases left in between. Germline lookup yields CDR1 LGHNA and CDR2 YNFKEQ. The CDR3 is 17 amino acids. The CDR3 nucleotides read TGTGCCAGCAGCCAAGGCTCGAGTCAGATTGGGGCCAACGTCCTGACTTTC. It yields the protein CASSQGSSQIGANVLTF.

This clone has more than one count but fewer than ten. The gene calls are TRBV7-9 and TRBJ2-3; 7 bases align to TRBD2. Losses at the gene ends were 5 bases for V and 6 bases for J; bases not matched to a gene: 11. Germline V gene lookup returns CDR1 SEHNR and CDR2 FQNEAQ (reference sequence). The CDR3 has 15 amino acids. In DNA, the CDR3 is TGTGCCAGCAGCCCTCCGGGACTACTAAAGGATACGCAGTATTTT. The encoded protein is CASSPPGLLKDTQYF.

The CDR3 reads CAWSVVGSGAGEQYF. CDR3 in DNA: TGTGCCTGGAGTGTAGTAGGGAGCGGTGCTGGGGAGCAGTACTTC. V usage is TRBV30 and J usage is TRBJ2-7; D might be TRBD2 (5 bases). The length of the CDR3 is 15 residues. From germline, CDR1 is GTSNPN and CDR2 SVGIG (reference sequence). V lost 0 bases, J lost 7 bases, and 19 bases lay in between.

J is TRBJ2-5 and V is TRBV2; no clear D. This CDR3 spans 14 amino acids. Germline values: CDR1 SNHLY, CDR2 FYNNEI. Trimming removed 6 bases at V and 5 bases at J, with 16 bases between. The chain's CDR3 is CASRVALLGETQYF. In DNA form, the CDR3 reads TGTGCCAGCAGGGTAGCTTTACTGGGGGAGACCCAGTACTTC.

V and J are TRBV29-1 and TRBJ2-5; D is uncertain. This CDR3 is built from 13 residues. The V end lost 7 bases, the J end lost 5 bases, and 17 bases lay between the germline ends. From germline, CDR1 is SQVTM and CDR2 ANQGSEA. The CDR3: CSASRSGAETQYF. The CDR3 coding sequence is TGCAGCGCCTCTCGCAGTGGAGCTGAGACCCAGTACTTC.

This clone was recorded a few times. The V gene is TRBV4-1, the J gene TRBJ2-1, with unresolved D. The V gene's germline CDR1 is MGHRA and CDR2 YSYEKL. The CDR3 is 12 amino acids. V lost 4 bases and J lost 9, with 10 bases in between. The DNA of the CDR3 is TGCGCCAGCAGCCTCCCACTGGGTGAGCAGTTCTTC. Translating it yields CASSLPLGEQFF.

In its sample, this clone was seen a few times. This specimen includes other DNA sequences encoding the same CDR3. The chain employs TRBV30 and TRBJ2-1; D is ambiguous. Germline CDR1 and CDR2: GTSNPN and SVGIG (reference sequence). The CDR3 sequence is 11 residues long. Between the trimmed V and J ends, which lost 0 bases and 6 bases, there was a span of 3 bases. CDR3 residues: CAWSVLNEQFF. The CDR3 DNA reads TGTGCCTGGAGTGTACTCAATGAGCAGTTCTTC.

J is TRBJ2-4 and V is TRBV28, with a possible D match to TRBD2 (5 bases). CDR3 length: 15 residues. The ends were cut back, 5 bases at V and 0 bases at J, with 11 bases in the middle. Germline lookup yields CDR1 MDHEN and CDR2 SYDVKM. CDR3 nucleotide sequence: TGTGCCAGCAGTCCCAGCGGCCTAGCCAAAAACATTCAGTACTTC. It is translated as CASSPSGLAKNIQYF. Complete variable domain (other parts from reference TRBV28 and TRBJ2-4): DVKVTQSSRYLVKRTGEKVFLECVQDMDHENMFWYRQDPGLGLRLIYFSYDVKMKEKGDIPEGYSVSREKKERFSLILESASTNQTSMYLCASSPSGLAKNIQYFGAGTRLSVL.

The J gene is TRBJ2-5, the V gene TRBV29-1; a weak D match, TRBD2 (5 bases). This CDR3 is 14 amino acids long. The V and J ends lost 7 bases and 4 bases respectively, with 19 bases between them. The germline gives CDR1 SQVTM, CDR2 ANQGSEA. In nucleotides, the CDR3 is TGCAGCGCCCTGAGCCCTATCGGAGGAGAGACCCAGTACTTC. It codes for CSALSPIGGETQYF.

This clone was detected a few times. This chain links TRBV2 with TRBJ2-5; D is possibly TRBD1 (5 bases). CDR3 length: 13 residues. The germline V gene encodes CDR1 SNHLY and CDR2 FYNNEI. With 6 bases removed from V and 3 bases from J, the gap between germline ends came to 11 bases. CDR3 sequence reads: CASSREAKETQYF. CDR3 in DNA: TGTGCCAGCAGCAGGGAAGCGAAAGAGACCCAGTACTTC. Full variable domain (remainder filled in from reference TRBV2 and TRBJ2-5): EPEVTQTPSHQVTQMGQEVILRCVPISNHLYFYWYRQILGQKVEFLVSFYNNEISEKSEIFDDQFSVERPDGSNFTLKIRSTKLEDSAMYFCASSREAKETQYFGPGTRLLVL.

As regards this clone: At one end the junction does not follow the germline gene, possibly because of a read error. This sequence joins TRBV30 and TRBJ2-5; D call uncertain. The CDR3 totals 12 residues. Germline V gene lookup returns CDR1 GTSNPN and CDR2 SVGIG (reference sequence). This chain's CDR3 is CAWLGVQKTQYF. The CDR3 nucleotides are TGTGCCTGGCTGGGCGTCCAAAAGACCCAGTACTTC.

This clone has just a few counts. The chain links TRBV2 to TRBJ1-4, with D unclear. CDR1 and CDR2 from the germline V gene are SNHLY and FYNNEI. The CDR3 runs to 14 residues. V dropped 5 bases and J dropped 7 bases, with 14 bases sitting between them. CDR3 in DNA: TGTGCCAGCAGTAGCTGGGTACTTCTTGAAAAACTGTTTTTT. Its translation is CASSSWVLLEKLFF. Supplemented by reference TRBV2 and TRBJ1-4, the full variable domain reads EPEVTQTPSHQVTQMGQEVILRCVPISNHLYFYWYRQILGQKVEFLVSFYNNEISEKSEIFDDQFSVERPDGSNFTLKIRSTKLEDSAMYFCASSSWVLLEKLFFGSGTQLSVL.

In its sample, this clone was seen a few times. The rearrangement joins TRBV30 to TRBJ2-5, with a possible D match to TRBD2 (5 bases). The CDR3 extends over 13 amino acids. V lost 2 bases to trimming and J lost 1 base, with 8 bases between them. From germline, CDR1 is GTSNPN and CDR2 SVGIG (reference sequence). The CDR3 loop is CAWSRGFQETQYF. In DNA, the CDR3 is TGTGCCTGGAGTCGAGGGTTCCAAGAGACCCAGTACTTC.

This clone was detected a few times. The chain has TRBV14 and TRBJ1-1; maybe TRBD1 (6 bases). The V end lost 3 bases, the J end lost 1 base, and 12 bases lay between the germline ends. The CDR3 length is 15 residues. Germline V gives CDR1 SGHDN, CDR2 FVKESK. The CDR3 loop is CASSHLFRGNTEAFF. The CDR3 region has the DNA TGTGCCAGCAGCCACTTATTCAGGGGGAACACTGAAGCTTTCTTT.

The V call is TRBV7-9, the J call TRBJ2-2; 7 bases are shared with TRBD2. The CDR3 consists of 14 residues. V trimming: 0 bases; J trimming: 6 bases; junction bases outside the gene matches: 1. Germline V CDR1 and CDR2: SEHNR, FQNEAQ (reference sequence). The CDR3 DNA reads TGTGCCAGCAGCTTAGCCGGACTAGCCGGGGAGCTGTTTTTT. Its protein is CASSLAGLAGELFF.

This chain's CDR3 is CASSLGGFPNTEAFF. The CDR3 bases are TGTGCCAGCAGCTTAGGAGGGTTCCCGAACACTGAAGCTTTCTTT. The gene calls are TRBV11-2 and TRBJ1-1; no definite D call. Germline CDR1 and CDR2: SGHAT and FQNNGV. The CDR3 runs 15 residues. Deletions cut 1 base from V and 1 base from J, with 10 bases between. The full variable domain, its missing parts supplied by reference TRBV11-2 and TRBJ1-1, is EAGVAQSPRYKIIEKRQSVAFWCNPISGHATLYWYQQILGQGPKLLIQFQNNGVVDDSQLPKDRFSAERLKGVDSTLKIQPAKLEDSAVYLCASSLGGFPNTEAFFGQGTRLTVV.

Only a few counts were recorded for this clone. The CDR3 loop is CASKAGGNSGANVLTF. Written as DNA, the CDR3 is TGTGCCAGCAAGGCGGGAGGTAACTCTGGGGCCAACGTCCTGACTTTC. The chain recombines TRBV25-1 with TRBJ2-6; 8 nucleotides align to TRBD2. Germline CDR1 is MGHDK and CDR2 is SYGVNS. Trimming took 7 bases from V and 0 from J; bases not matched to a gene: 5. There are 16 residues in the CDR3. The entire variable domain, with the rest obtained from reference TRBV25-1 and TRBJ2-6, is as follows: EADIYQTPRYLVIGTGKKITLECSQTMGHDKMYWYQQDPGMELHLIHYSYGVNSTEKGDLSSESTVSRIRTEHFPLTLESARPSHTSQYLCASKAGGNSGANVLTFGAGSRLTVL.

V is TRBV19 and J is TRBJ1-2; D is unclear. The V gene's germline CDR1 is LNHDA and CDR2 SQIVND (reference sequence). The CDR3 contains 14 residues. V was trimmed by 0 bases and J by 0 bases, leaving 5 bases between them. The CDR3 nucleotides read TGTGCCAGTAGTATAGATGCAGCTAACTATGGCTACACCTTC. Amino acid sequence: CASSIDAANYGYTF.